The 25 T cell receptor beta chains below all came from one sample that was sequenced in a study of blood T cell repertoires in COVID-19. Clones were read by immunoSEQ multiplex PCR, and TCRdb kept only the in-frame ones, dropping some. The data contain approximately 15,000 clones, more than 70% of them singletons. Sequenced material: peripheral blood. All receptors derive from a man in his sixties or seventies with acute or convalescent COVID-19.

This sequence joins TRBV6-2 or TRBV6-3 and TRBJ2-7, with 8 bases aligning to TRBD2. The CDR3 is 15 amino acids. Per germline, CDR1 MNHEY and CDR2 SVGEGT. Unmatched junction bases numbered 6, after V lost 2 bases and J lost 3 bases. The CDR3 sequence: CASSYGGGGFYEQYF. The CDR3 DNA reads TGTGCCAGCAGTTACGGTGGCGGGGGGTTCTACGAGCAGTACTTC.

The chain employs TRBV7-2 and TRBJ1-6; maybe TRBD1 (6 bases). This CDR3 has 15 amino acids. V gave up 5 bases and J gave up 9 bases, with 17 bases separating them. Germline V gene lookup returns CDR1 SGHTA and CDR2 FQGNSA. The CDR3 DNA reads TGTGCCAGCAGCCCCCAACAGGGATCGAGTTCACCCCTCCACTTT. This sequence encodes CASSPQQGSSSPLHF.

V usage is TRBV11-2 and J usage is TRBJ1-6; 8 nucleotides match TRBD1. The J segment lost 7 bases and the V segment lost 5 bases, leaving 7 bases of the junction unmatched. CDR3 size: 15 residues. Germline V CDR1 and CDR2: SGHAT, FQNNGV. DNA of the CDR3: TGTGCCAGCAGCCCACAGGGGGGTGTGAATTCACCCCTCCACTTT. Protein: CASSPQGGVNSPLHF.

This clone has a handful of counts. This chain joins TRBV19 and TRBJ1-4; D is possibly TRBD1 (6 bases). The V end was cut by 3 bases, the J end by 8 bases, with 10 bases between. CDR1 and CDR2 from the germline V gene are LNHDA and SQIVND (reference sequence). The CDR3 is 13 amino acids. The CDR3: CASSIPDSEKLFF. DNA of the CDR3: TGTGCCAGTAGTATCCCGGACAGCGAAAAACTGTTTTTT.

V usage is TRBV25-1 and J usage is TRBJ2-1; D perhaps matches TRBD1 (6 bases). The germline V gene encodes CDR1 MGHDK and CDR2 SYGVNS. The length of the CDR3 is 14 residues. V lost 0 bases and J 10 bases, leaving 13 bases between the germline ends. CDR3 sequence (DNA): TGTGCCAGCAGTGAATATGGGGGCTATCGGGAGCAGTTCTTC. It codes for CASSEYGGYREQFF.

The CDR3 sequence is CAIDVAGDQETQYF. CDR3 nucleotides: TGTGCCATCGACGTAGCGGGGGACCAAGAGACCCAGTACTTC. V gene TRBV7-2 combines with J gene TRBJ2-5; 9 bases fit TRBD2. With 10 bases clipped from V and 0 bases from J, the junction kept 6 bases outside the gene matches. The CDR3 is 14 amino acids. Germline-derived CDR1 and CDR2 are SGHTA and FQGNSA. Looking up the rest from reference TRBV7-2 and TRBJ2-5 gives the full variable domain: GAGVSQSPSNKVTEKGKDVELRCDPISGHTALYWYRQSLGQGLEFLIYFQGNSAPDKSGLPSDRFSAERTGGSVSTLTIQRTQQEDSAVYLCAIDVAGDQETQYFGPGTRLLVL.

The chain uses TRBV30 and TRBJ1-5; D gene uncertain. The CDR3 extends over 13 amino acids. Trimming removed 4 bases at V and 2 bases at J, with 9 bases between. Germline loops: CDR1 GTSNPN, CDR2 SVGIG (reference sequence). Written as DNA, the CDR3 is TGTGCCTGGAATAAAGAGGGCAATCAGCCCCAGCATTTT. Encoded protein: CAWNKEGNQPQHF.

This clone was seen a handful of times. The CDR3 is CASTQTSGVTGELFF. In nucleotides, the CDR3 is TGTGCCAGCACCCAGACTAGCGGGGTAACCGGGGAGCTGTTTTTT. The V call is TRBV27, the J call TRBJ2-2, with 11 bases matching TRBD2. The germline V gene has CDR1 MNHEY and CDR2 SMNVEV (reference sequence). The CDR3 contains 15 residues. The V gene end was trimmed by 7 bases and the J gene end by 5 bases; junction bases not matched to a gene: 6.

V and J are TRBV6-4 and TRBJ1-2, with 8 nucleotides matching TRBD1. Trimming removed 5 bases from V and 6 bases from J; junction bases left unmatched: 5. CDR1 MRHNA and CDR2 SNTAGT come from the germline V gene. The length of the CDR3 is 13 residues. The DNA for the CDR3 is TGTGCCAGCAGTTTAACAGGGGGGCATGGCTACACCTTC. Its protein is CASSLTGGHGYTF.

This clone is categorized as medium-sized. The chain is built from TRBV27 and TRBJ1-4; 7 bases fit TRBD1. The V segment lost 2 bases and the J segment 9 bases; nucleotides outside the gene matches: 12. This CDR3 has 16 residues. The V gene's germline CDR1 is MNHEY and CDR2 SMNVEV (reference sequence). The CDR3 DNA follows: TGTGCCAGCAGTTTAGGGACAGCCATAGATTCCAAAAAACTGTTTTTT. Amino acid sequence: CASSLGTAIDSKKLFF.

This clone came up a few times. V gene TRBV30 combines with J gene TRBJ1-4, with 8 bases matching TRBD1. Trimming cost V 0 bases and J 4 bases; bases outside gene matches: 4. The CDR3 loop spans 15 amino acids. The germline V gene encodes CDR1 GTSNPN and CDR2 SVGIG (reference sequence). The CDR3 loop is CAWSVGRGLNEKLFF. The CDR3 DNA reads as TGTGCCTGGAGTGTAGGCAGGGGGCTTAATGAAAAACTGTTTTTT.

This rearrangement joins TRBV6-6 to TRBJ1-6, with 10 bases lining up with TRBD1. V lost 6 bases and J lost 9; bases outside the gene matches: 5. Looked up from germline, CDR1 is MNHNY and CDR2 is SVGAGI (reference sequence). This CDR3 comprises 14 residues. Here the CDR3 reads CASSGTGDISPLHF. CDR3 in DNA: TGTGCCAGCAGCGGGACAGGGGATATTTCACCCCTCCACTTT.

The chain links TRBV27 to TRBJ2-7, with TRBD2 matching 13 bases. The CDR3 consists of 15 residues. Germline V lookup: CDR1 MNHEY, CDR2 SMNVEV (reference sequence). The trim removed 6 bases at V and 6 bases at J, leaving 8 bases unmatched. CDR3 DNA sequence: TGTGCCAGCAGCTTCGGACTAGCGGGAGTTCTCGAGCAGTACTTC. Encoded protein: CASSFGLAGVLEQYF.

The chain employs TRBV7-6 and TRBJ1-1, with D unclear. V was shortened by 5 bases and J by 7 bases, with 11 bases between the two germline ends. In germline, CDR1 is SGHVS, CDR2 FNYEAQ. This CDR3 is 12 amino acids long. This CDR3 is CASSANRGEAFF. The CDR3 DNA follows: TGTGCCAGCAGCGCAAACCGGGGTGAAGCTTTCTTT.

J is TRBJ1-6 and V is TRBV3-1 (or the pseudogene TRBV3-2); D unresolved. Trimming removed 0 bases at V and 7 bases at J, with 7 bases between. Germline-derived CDR1 and CDR2 are LGHDT and YNNKEL (reference sequence). This CDR3 comprises 14 residues. For the CDR3, the DNA is TGTGCCAGCAGCCAAGAAGGAGGGAATTCACCCCTCCACTTT. It is translated as CASSQEGGNSPLHF.

This clone appeared a few times. V gene TRBV4-1 combines with J gene TRBJ2-1; TRBD2 aligns across 13 bases. The germline CDR1 and CDR2 sequences are MGHRA and YSYEKL. The CDR3 extends over 17 amino acids. With V trimmed by 1 base and J by 5 bases, 5 bases remained unmatched. In nucleotides, the CDR3 is TGCGCCAGCAGCCAAGTTTCCGGACTAGCGGGAGACAATGAGCAGTTCTTC. Protein sequence: CASSQVSGLAGDNEQFF.

The chain links TRBV7-9 to TRBJ2-5, with D possibly matching TRBD2 (5 bases). The CDR3 has 16 amino acids. The germline gives CDR1 SEHNR, CDR2 FQNEAQ (reference sequence). V was cut by 4 bases and J by 4 bases, with 19 bases left in between. Here the CDR3 DNA reads TGTGCCAGCAGCTCCTCCCGAGGGAGCGGTGGAGAGACCCAGTACTTC. Translating gives CASSSSRGSGGETQYF.

The chain combines TRBV6-5 with TRBJ1-1; 9 bases are a match to TRBD1. With V trimmed by 5 bases and J by 3 bases, 4 bases remained unmatched. CDR1 is MNHEY and CDR2 is SVGAGI in the germline V gene. CDR3 length: 14 residues. CDR3 protein: CASSRQGGDTEAFF. CDR3 in DNA: TGTGCCAGCAGTCGACAGGGGGGTGACACTGAAGCTTTCTTT.

This chain uses TRBV19 with TRBJ2-3; 7 bases match TRBD2. Germline values: CDR1 LNHDA, CDR2 SQIVND (reference sequence). The V gene end was trimmed by 5 bases and the J gene end by 4 bases; junction bases not matched to a gene: 18. The CDR3 consists of 18 residues. The CDR3 here is CASSPRRQMGGRPDTQYF. CDR3 nucleotides: TGTGCCAGTAGTCCCCGTCGTCAGATGGGGGGGAGGCCAGATACGCAGTATTTT.

The chain employs TRBV6-5 and TRBJ2-2; a possible D gene is TRBD1 (5 bases). Between the trimmed V and J ends, which lost 7 bases and 5 bases, there was a span of 17 bases. The CDR3 sequence is 15 residues long. The germline CDR1 and CDR2 sequences are MNHEY and SVGAGI. The CDR3 sequence: CASTAFPQGTGELFF. CDR3 bases: TGTGCCAGCACCGCCTTCCCCCAGGGAACCGGGGAGCTGTTTTTT.

This rearrangement joins TRBV5-5 to TRBJ1-4; D is uncertain. The V end lost 0 bases, the J end lost 8 bases, and 14 bases lay between the germline ends. Germline loops: CDR1 SGHKS, CDR2 YYEKEE (reference sequence). The CDR3 consists of 15 residues. CDR3 sequence reads: CASSLGFGPSEKLFF. The CDR3 nucleotides are TGTGCCAGCAGCTTGGGCTTTGGGCCCTCCGAAAAACTGTTTTTT.

This clone occurred a few times. The chain has TRBV30 and TRBJ1-5; D unresolved. This CDR3 has 15 residues. Germline CDR1 is GTSNPN and CDR2 is SVGIG (reference sequence). V was clipped by 3 bases and J by 4 bases, with 16 bases between them. The CDR3: CAWSAQDGGNQPQHF. In nucleotides, the CDR3 is TGTGCCTGGAGCGCCCAGGATGGAGGGAATCAGCCCCAGCATTTT.

The rearrangement links TRBV5-4 to TRBJ2-1, with 15 positions matching TRBD2. Germline loops: CDR1 SGHNT, CDR2 YYREEE (reference sequence). The J segment lost 9 bases and the V segment lost 3 bases, leaving 7 bases of the junction unmatched. This CDR3 contains 16 residues. The CDR3 is CASSSPGTSGGSEQFF. The DNA for the CDR3 is TGTGCCAGCAGCTCCCCCGGGACTAGCGGGGGGTCTGAGCAGTTCTTC. The variable domain in full, completed from reference TRBV5-4 and TRBJ2-1, reads ETGVTQSPTHLIKTRGQQVTLRCSSQSGHNTVSWYQQALGQGPQFIFQYYREEENGRGNFPPRFSGLQFPNYSSELNVNALELDDSALYLCASSSPGTSGGSEQFFGPGTRLTVL.

The sample holds a few counts of this clone. The chain recombines TRBV5-6 with TRBJ1-2; weak D call: TRBD1 (5 bases). The germline V gene encodes CDR1 SGHDT and CDR2 YYEEEE. Trimming stripped 3 bases from V and 1 base from J, with 13 bases between. The length of the CDR3 is 15 residues. CDR3 coding DNA: TGTGCCAGCAGCTCACAGGAGAGCCTTAACTATGGCTACACCTTC. The encoded protein is CASSSQESLNYGYTF.

The table lists this clone with a few counts. The chain recombines TRBV19 with TRBJ2-2; TRBD2 aligns across 7 bases. V was clipped by 8 bases and J by 5 bases; unmatched bases: 14. This CDR3 spans 16 amino acids. In germline, CDR1 is LNHDA, CDR2 SQIVND (reference sequence). CDR3 bases: TGTGCCAGTGGGAGGGCCACGACTTCGGGAACCGGGGAGCTGTTTTTT. It is translated as CASGRATTSGTGELFF.